The text below deals with one T cell receptor beta chain. The antigen remains unidentified. This clone may be a read error of a much larger clone one base away. The data originate from a study of regulatory T cells in long-lasting Graves disease. General study findings and limits: Persistent disease preferred TRBV28, TRBJ1-2 and TRBJ2-5.

Between the trimmed V and J ends, which lost 3 bases and 10 bases, there was a span of 16 bases. This CDR3 is built from 14 residues. The authors built TCR beta libraries using iRepertoire HTBI primers and Arm-PCR of CDR3 regions. A single record per CDR3 protein comes from TCRdb applying MiXCR to the multiplex PCR reads. The data hold about 220,000 distinct CDR3 sequences, with around 19% observed a single time. The time point is: newly diagnosed GD, antithyroid drugs for less than 3 months. Researchers made the TCR library from RNA that was extracted from PBMCs. This sample was also put to use in a study of T cells in Graves' hyperthyroidism and ophthalmopathy. That work contributes: Diagnosis rested on symptoms, serum thyroxine and TRAb, thyroid ultrasound, and orbital computed tomography. During a first-round RT-PCR of the TCR CDR3, the HTBI primer set was used.

This TCR derives from a woman aged 25 to 39 with Graves disease. The source material was peripheral blood mononuclear cells (PBMCs), sampled at new diagnosis, from a patient treated with antithyroid drugs. The rearrangement links TRBV12-3 or TRBV12-4 to TRBJ2-1, with D perhaps matching TRBD1 (5 bases). The DNA of the CDR3 is TGTGCCAGCAGTTTGAGCAGGGCCTCCTACGAGCAGTTCTTC. This codes for CASSLSRASYEQFF.